Following are 6 T cell receptor beta chains from one sample sequenced in a study of post-analysis software for immune sequencing data. Whole-study results and caveats: Patients carried a handful of TRBV segments more frequently than controls did, and TRBV5-6, TRBV5-1 and TRBV20-1 were among them.

Their specific antigens are unknown. Unique molecular identifiers were present in the TCR beta cDNA libraries. TCRdb analysed the PCR reads with MiXCR anew, one entry per CDR3 protein. Found here are more than 450,000 distinct CDR3 sequences, roughly two fifths of them singletons; the top ten hold around 1.7%. The sequenced sample was blood. These receptors originate from a girl under 18 with multiple sclerosis.

This clonotype was seen just once. The chain joins TRBV12-3 or TRBV12-4 to TRBJ2-5; 8 bases are shared with TRBD1. With the DNA end fitting TRBJ2-7 better, the J assignment may be wrong. The CDR3 spans 14 residues. In DNA, the CDR3 is TGTGCCAGCAGCGACAGGGGTGTAGTGAACGAGCAGTACTTC. Protein product: CASSDRGVVNEQYF.

V and J are TRBV6-1 and TRBJ1-5; no clear D. Trimming stripped 4 bases from V and 6 bases from J, with 10 bases between. Germline V gene sequence: CDR1 MNHNS, CDR2 SASEGT. This CDR3 is built from 13 residues. CDR3 coding DNA: TGTGCCAGCAGTGTAGAGGTGGCTCAGCCCCAGCATTTT. Translating gives CASSVEVAQPQHF.

This clonotype was seen only a few times. CDR3 region: CASSPRGGGNNEQFF. CDR3 coding DNA: TGTGCCAGCAGCCCCCGGGGCGGGGGAAACAATGAGCAGTTCTTC. V usage is TRBV7-3 and J usage is TRBJ2-1, with 7 bases matching TRBD2. CDR3 size: 15 residues. The germline CDR1 and CDR2 sequences are SGHTA and FQGTGA. The trim removed 5 bases at V and 5 bases at J, leaving 9 bases unmatched.

This clonotype was observed a handful of times. This chain joins TRBV4-1 and TRBJ2-1, with 8 bases identical to TRBD2. The CDR3 contains 16 residues. The V gene's germline CDR1 is MGHRA and CDR2 YSYEKL. After removal of 3 bases from V and 5 bases from J, the junction contained 9 bases not matched to a gene. The CDR3 reads CASSHGLAYIDNEQFF. The CDR3 region has the DNA TGCGCCAGCAGCCATGGACTAGCCTATATTGACAATGAGCAGTTCTTC.

In its sample, this clonotype was seen a few times. The chain joins TRBV29-1 to TRBJ2-5; 9 nucleotides agree with TRBD2. This CDR3 has 14 amino acids. The V segment lost 3 bases and the J segment 6 bases; nucleotides outside the gene matches: 8. Germline CDR1 SQVTM, CDR2 ANQGSEA. DNA for the CDR3: TGCAGCGTTGAGGTAGCGGGAGTTGTACAGACCCAGTACTTC. Translated, it gives CSVEVAGVVQTQYF.

The rearrangement uses TRBV28 and TRBJ2-1; D not certain. This CDR3 spans 15 amino acids. The germline gives CDR1 MDHEN, CDR2 SYDVKM. The V end was cut by 5 bases, the J end by 7 bases, with 18 bases between. CDR3 residues: CASSLTALKSNEQFF. CDR3 bases: TGTGCCAGCAGTCTCACGGCTTTAAAGTCGAATGAGCAGTTCTTC. Full variable domain (rest looked up from reference TRBV28 and TRBJ2-1): DVKVTQSSRYLVKRTGEKVFLECVQDMDHENMFWYRQDPGLGLRLIYFSYDVKMKEKGDIPEGYSVSREKKERFSLILESASTNQTSMYLCASSLTALKSNEQFFGPGTRLTVL.